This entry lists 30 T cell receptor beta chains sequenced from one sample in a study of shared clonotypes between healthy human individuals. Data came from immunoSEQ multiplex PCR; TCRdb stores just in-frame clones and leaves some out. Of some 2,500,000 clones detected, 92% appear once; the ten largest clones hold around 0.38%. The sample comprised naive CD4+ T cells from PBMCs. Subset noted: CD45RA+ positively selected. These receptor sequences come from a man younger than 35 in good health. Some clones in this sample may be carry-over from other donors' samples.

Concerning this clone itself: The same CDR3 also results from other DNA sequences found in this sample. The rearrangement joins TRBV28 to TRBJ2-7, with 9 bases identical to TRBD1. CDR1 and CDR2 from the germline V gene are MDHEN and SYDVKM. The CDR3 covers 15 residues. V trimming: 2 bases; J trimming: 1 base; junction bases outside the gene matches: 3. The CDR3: CASSLGGQGSYEQYF. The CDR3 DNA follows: TGTGCCAGCAGTTTAGGCGGACAGGGGTCCTACGAGCAGTACTTC. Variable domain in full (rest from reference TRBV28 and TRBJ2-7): DVKVTQSSRYLVKRTGEKVFLECVQDMDHENMFWYRQDPGLGLRLIYFSYDVKMKEKGDIPEGYSVSREKKERFSLILESASTNQTSMYLCASSLGGQGSYEQYFGPGTRLTVT.

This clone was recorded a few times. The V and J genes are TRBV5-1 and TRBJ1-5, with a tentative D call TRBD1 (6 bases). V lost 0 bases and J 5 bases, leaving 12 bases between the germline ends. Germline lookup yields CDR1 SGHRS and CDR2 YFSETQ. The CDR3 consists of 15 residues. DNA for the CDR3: TGCGCCAGCAGCTTGGCCCCGACAGGAGATCAGCCCCAGCATTTT. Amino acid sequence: CASSLAPTGDQPQHF.

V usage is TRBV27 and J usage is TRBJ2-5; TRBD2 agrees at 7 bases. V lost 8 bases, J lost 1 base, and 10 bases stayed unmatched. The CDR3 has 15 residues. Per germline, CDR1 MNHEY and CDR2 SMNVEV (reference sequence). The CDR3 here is CASGESSGFQETQYF. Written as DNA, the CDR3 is TGTGCCAGCGGTGAGTCTAGCGGATTCCAAGAGACCCAGTACTTC.

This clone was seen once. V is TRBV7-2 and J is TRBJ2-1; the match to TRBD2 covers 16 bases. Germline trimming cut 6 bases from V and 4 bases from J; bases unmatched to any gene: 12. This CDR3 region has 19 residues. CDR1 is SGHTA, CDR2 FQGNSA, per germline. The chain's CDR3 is CASRYAGTSGRELYNEQFF. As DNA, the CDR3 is TGTGCCAGCAGGTACGCCGGGACTAGCGGGAGGGAACTTTACAATGAGCAGTTCTTC.

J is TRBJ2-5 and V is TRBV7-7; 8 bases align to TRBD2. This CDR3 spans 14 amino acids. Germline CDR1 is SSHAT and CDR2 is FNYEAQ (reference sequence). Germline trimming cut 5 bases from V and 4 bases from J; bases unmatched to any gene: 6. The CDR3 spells CASSTGLAPETQYF. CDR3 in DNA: TGTGCCAGCAGCACCGGACTAGCCCCAGAGACCCAGTACTTC.

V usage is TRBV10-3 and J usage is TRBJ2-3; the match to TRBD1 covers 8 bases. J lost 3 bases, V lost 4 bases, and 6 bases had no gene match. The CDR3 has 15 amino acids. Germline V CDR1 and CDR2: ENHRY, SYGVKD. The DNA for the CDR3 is TGTGCCATCAGTGCTACAGGGGGTCCGACAGATACGCAGTATTTT. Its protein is CAISATGGPTDTQYF.

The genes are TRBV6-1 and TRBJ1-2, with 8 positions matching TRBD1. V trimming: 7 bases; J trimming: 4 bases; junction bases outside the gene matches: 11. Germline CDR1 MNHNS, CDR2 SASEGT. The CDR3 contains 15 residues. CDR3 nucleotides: TGTGCCAGCACGCCACCCAGACAGGGGTCCTATGGCTACACCTTC. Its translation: CASTPPRQGSYGYTF.

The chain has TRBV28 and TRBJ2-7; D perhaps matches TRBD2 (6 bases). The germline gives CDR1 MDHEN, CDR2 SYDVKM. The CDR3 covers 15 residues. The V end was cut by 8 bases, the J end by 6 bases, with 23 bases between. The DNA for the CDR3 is TGTGCCAGCGGGGCGGGGAAGAGTATGGGGTCCGAGCAGTACTTC. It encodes CASGAGKSMGSEQYF.

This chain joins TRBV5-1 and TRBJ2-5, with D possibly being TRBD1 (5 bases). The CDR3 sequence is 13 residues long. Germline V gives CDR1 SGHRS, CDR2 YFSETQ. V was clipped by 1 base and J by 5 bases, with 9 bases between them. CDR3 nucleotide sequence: TGCGCCAGCAGCTTGCAGGGCTGGGAGACCCAGTACTTC. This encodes CASSLQGWETQYF.

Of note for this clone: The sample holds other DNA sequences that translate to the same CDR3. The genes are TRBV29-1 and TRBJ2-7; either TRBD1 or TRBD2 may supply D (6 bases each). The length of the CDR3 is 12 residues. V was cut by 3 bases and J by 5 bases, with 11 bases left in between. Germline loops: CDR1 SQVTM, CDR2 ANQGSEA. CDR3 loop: CSVDRGGDEQYF. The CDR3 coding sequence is TGCAGCGTTGACAGGGGCGGGGACGAGCAGTACTTC.

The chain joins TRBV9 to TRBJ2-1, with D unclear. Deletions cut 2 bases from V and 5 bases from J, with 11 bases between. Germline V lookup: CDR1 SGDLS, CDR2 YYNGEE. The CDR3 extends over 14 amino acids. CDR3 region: CASSVQYGNNEQFF. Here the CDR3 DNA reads TGTGCCAGCAGCGTGCAGTATGGGAACAATGAGCAGTTCTTC.

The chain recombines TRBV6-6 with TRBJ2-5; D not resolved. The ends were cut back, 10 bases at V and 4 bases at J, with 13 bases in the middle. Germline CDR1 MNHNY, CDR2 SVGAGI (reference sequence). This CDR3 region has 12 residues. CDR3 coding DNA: TGTGCCACCAAGGCCTTAGGAGAGACCCAGTACTTC. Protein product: CATKALGETQYF.

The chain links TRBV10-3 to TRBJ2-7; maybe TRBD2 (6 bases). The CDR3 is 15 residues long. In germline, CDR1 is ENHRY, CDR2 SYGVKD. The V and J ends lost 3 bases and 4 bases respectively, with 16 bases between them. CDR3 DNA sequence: TGTGCCATCAGTGATTCGGGATTAGCGGTGTACGAGCAGTACTTC. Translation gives CAISDSGLAVYEQYF.

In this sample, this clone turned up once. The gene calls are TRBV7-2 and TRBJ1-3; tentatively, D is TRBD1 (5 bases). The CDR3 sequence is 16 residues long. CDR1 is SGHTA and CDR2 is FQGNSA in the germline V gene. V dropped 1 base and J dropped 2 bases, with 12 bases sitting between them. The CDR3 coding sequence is TGTGCCAGCAGCTTAGAGTTGGCAGGGACTGGAAACACCATATATTTT. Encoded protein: CASSLELAGTGNTIYF.

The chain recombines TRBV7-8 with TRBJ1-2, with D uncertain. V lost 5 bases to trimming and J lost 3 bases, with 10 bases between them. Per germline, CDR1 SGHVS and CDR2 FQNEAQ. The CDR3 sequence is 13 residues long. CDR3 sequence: CASSHGRDYGYTF. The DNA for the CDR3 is TGTGCCAGCAGCCACGGGCGGGACTATGGCTACACCTTC.

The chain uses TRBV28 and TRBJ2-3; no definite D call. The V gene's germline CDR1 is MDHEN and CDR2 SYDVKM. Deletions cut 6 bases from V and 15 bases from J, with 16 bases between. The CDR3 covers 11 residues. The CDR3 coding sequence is TGTGCCAGCAGCGCCACGGGCTGGCACTATTTT. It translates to CASSATGWHYF.

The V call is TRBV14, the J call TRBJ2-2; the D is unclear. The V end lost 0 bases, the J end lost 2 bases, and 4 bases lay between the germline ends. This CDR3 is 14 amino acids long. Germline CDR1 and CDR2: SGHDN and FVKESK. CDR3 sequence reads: CASSQDFNTGELFF. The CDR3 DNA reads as TGTGCCAGCAGCCAAGATTTTAACACCGGGGAGCTGTTTTTT.

The CDR3 is CASTDRGYEQYF. The CDR3 coding sequence is TGTGCCAGCACGGACAGGGGCTACGAGCAGTACTTC. The chain combines TRBV28 with TRBJ2-7, with 9 bases fitting TRBD1. The ends lost 7 bases at V and 3 bases at J; junction bases unmatched: 1. The CDR3 is made up of 12 amino acids. Germline V gene data show CDR1 as MDHEN and CDR2 as SYDVKM.

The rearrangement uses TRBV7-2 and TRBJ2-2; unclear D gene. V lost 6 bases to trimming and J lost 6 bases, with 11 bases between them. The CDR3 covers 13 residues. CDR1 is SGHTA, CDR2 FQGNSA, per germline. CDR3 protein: CASSLRWAGELFF. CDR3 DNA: TGTGCCAGCAGTTTACGGTGGGCCGGGGAGCTGTTTTTT. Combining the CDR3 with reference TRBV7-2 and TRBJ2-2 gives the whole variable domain GAGVSQSPSNKVTEKGKDVELRCDPISGHTALYWYRQSLGQGLEFLIYFQGNSAPDKSGLPSDRFSAERTGGSVSTLTIQRTQQEDSAVYLCASSLRWAGELFFGEGSRLTVL.

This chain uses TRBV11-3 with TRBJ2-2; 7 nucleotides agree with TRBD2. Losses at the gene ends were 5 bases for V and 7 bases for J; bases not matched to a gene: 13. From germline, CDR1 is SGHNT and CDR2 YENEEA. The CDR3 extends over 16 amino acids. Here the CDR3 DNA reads TGTGCCAGCAGCCCCTCTGCGCGGGAGAAAATCGGGGAGCTGTTTTTT. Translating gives CASSPSAREKIGELFF. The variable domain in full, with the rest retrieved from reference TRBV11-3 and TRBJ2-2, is EAGVVQSPRYKIIEKKQPVAFWCNPISGHNTLYWYLQNLGQGPELLIRYENEEAVDDSQLPKDRFSAERLKGVDSTLKIQPAELGDSAVYLCASSPSAREKIGELFFGEGSRLTVL.

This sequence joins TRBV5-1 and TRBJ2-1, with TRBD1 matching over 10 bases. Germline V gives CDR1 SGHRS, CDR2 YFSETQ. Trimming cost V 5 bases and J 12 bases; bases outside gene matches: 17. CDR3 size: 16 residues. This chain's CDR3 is CASSYGRQGASSGQFF. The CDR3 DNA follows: TGCGCCAGCAGTTACGGACGACAGGGGGCTAGTTCTGGGCAGTTCTTC.

The CDR3 nucleotides read TGTGCCAGTAGTATAAAAAGCGGGAGGGCCGGCCGCGAGCAGTACTTC. Translating it yields CASSIKSGRAGREQYF. This chain links TRBV19 with TRBJ2-7; 10 bases line up with TRBD2. Looked up from germline, CDR1 is LNHDA and CDR2 is SQIVND (reference sequence). This CDR3 spans 16 amino acids. V was clipped by 2 bases and J by 6 bases; unmatched bases: 10.

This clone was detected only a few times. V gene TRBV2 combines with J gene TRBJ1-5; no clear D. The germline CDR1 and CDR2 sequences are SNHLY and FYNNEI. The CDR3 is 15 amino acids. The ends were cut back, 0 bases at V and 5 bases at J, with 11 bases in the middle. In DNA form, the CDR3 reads TGTGCCAGCAGTGAAGCGCGCGGGGTTGATCAGCCCCAGCATTTT. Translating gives CASSEARGVDQPQHF. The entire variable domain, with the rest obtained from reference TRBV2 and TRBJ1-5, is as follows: EPEVTQTPSHQVTQMGQEVILRCVPISNHLYFYWYRQILGQKVEFLVSFYNNEISEKSEIFDDQFSVERPDGSNFTLKIRSTKLEDSAMYFCASSEARGVDQPQHFGDGTRLSIL.

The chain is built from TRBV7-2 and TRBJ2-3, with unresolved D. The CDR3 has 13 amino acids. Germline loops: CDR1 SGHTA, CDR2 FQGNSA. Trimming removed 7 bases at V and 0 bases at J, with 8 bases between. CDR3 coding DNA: TGTGCCAGCACGGGCAAAAGCACAGATACGCAGTATTTT. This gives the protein CASTGKSTDTQYF.

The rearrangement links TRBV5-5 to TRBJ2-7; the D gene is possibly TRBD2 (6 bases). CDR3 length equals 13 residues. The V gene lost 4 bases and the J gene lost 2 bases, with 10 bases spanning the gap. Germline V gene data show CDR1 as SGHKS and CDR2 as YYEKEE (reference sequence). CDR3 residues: CASSGPGAYEQYF. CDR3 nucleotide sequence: TGTGCCAGCAGCGGGCCGGGGGCCTACGAGCAGTACTTC.

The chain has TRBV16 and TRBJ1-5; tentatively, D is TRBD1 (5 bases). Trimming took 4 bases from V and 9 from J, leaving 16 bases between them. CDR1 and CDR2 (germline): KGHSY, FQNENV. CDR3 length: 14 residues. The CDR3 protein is CASSPQGGAVPQHF. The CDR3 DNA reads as TGTGCCAGCAGCCCGCAGGGAGGGGCCGTGCCCCAGCATTTT.

In DNA form, the CDR3 reads TGTGCCAGTAGCCGCCCCGGGACAGGGGGAAACGGTGGCTACACCTTC. Its translation is CASSRPGTGGNGGYTF. The rearrangement joins TRBV19 to TRBJ1-2; 11 bases map to TRBD1. Losses at the gene ends were 6 bases for V and 7 bases for J; bases not matched to a gene: 13. CDR1 and CDR2 (germline): LNHDA, SQIVND (reference sequence). The CDR3 runs 16 residues.

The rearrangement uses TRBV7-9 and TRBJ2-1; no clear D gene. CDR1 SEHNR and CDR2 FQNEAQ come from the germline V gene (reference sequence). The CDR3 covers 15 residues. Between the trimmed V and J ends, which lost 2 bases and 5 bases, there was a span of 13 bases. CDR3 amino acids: CASSLPNPAHNEQFF. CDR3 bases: TGTGCCAGCAGCTTACCGAACCCCGCTCACAATGAGCAGTTCTTC.

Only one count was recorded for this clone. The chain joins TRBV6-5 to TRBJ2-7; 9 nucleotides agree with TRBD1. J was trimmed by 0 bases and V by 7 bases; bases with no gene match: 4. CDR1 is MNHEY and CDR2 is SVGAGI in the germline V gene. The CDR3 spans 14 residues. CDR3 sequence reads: CASKRTGVSYEQYF. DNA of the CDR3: TGTGCCAGCAAGAGGACAGGGGTCTCCTACGAGCAGTACTTC.

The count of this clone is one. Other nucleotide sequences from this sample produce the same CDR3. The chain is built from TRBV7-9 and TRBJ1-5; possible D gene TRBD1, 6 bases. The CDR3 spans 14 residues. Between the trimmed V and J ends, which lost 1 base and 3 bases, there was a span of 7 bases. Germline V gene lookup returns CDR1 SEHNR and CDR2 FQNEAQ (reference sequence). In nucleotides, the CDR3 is TGTGCCAGCAGCTTAGGGACAGTCAATCAGCCCCAGCATTTT. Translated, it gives CASSLGTVNQPQHF.